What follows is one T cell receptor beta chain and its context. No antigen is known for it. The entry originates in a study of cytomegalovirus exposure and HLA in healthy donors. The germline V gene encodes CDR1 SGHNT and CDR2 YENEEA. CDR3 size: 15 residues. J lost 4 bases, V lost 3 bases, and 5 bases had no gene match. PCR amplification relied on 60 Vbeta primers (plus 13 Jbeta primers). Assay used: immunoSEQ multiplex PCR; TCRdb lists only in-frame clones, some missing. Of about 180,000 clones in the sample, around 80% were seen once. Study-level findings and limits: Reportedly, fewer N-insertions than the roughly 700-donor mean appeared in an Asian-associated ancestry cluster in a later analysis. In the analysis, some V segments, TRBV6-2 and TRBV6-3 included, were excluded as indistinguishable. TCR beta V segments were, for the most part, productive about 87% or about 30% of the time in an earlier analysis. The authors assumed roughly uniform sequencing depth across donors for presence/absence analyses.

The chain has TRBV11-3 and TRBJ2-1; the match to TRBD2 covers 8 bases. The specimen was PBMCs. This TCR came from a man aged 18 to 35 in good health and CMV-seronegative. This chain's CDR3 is CASSLREVLYNEQFF. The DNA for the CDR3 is TGTGCCAGCAGCTTGCGGGAGGTACTATACAATGAGCAGTTCTTC.